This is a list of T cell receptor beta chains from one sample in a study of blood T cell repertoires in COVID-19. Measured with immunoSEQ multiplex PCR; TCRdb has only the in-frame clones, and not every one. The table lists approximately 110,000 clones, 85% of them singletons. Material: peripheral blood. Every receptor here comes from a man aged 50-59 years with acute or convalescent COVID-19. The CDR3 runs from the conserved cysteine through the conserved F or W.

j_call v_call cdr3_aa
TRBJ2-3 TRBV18 CASSPLDITTDTQYF
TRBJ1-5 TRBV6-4 CASRVRGEARPQHF
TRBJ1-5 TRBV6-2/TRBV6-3 CASSYYRQGVSNQPQHF
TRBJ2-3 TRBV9 CASSVETGSTDTQYF
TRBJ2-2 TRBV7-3 CASSRQGNTGELFF
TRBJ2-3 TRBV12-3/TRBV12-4 CASSGSPDTQYF
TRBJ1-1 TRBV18 CASSPTRDRVTEAFF
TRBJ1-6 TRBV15 CATSRDRGSWSPLHF
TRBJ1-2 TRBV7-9 CASILPGQGYGYTF
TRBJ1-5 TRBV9 CASSAGTGGGQPQHF
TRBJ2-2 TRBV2 CASAASPTGELFF
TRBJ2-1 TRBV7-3 CASSPLGEGSYNEQFF
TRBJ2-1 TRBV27 CASSLSGQGVDDEQFF